This T cell receptor beta chain appears in the sequencing data of a study of T cells in Graves' hyperthyroidism and ophthalmopathy. TCR beta CDR3 region amplification was performed from RNA transcripts. Initially, a first-round RT-PCR of the TCR CDR3 employed the HTBI primer set. TCRdb used MiXCR to reprocess the multiplex PCR reads, holding one entry per CDR3 protein. Here the sample spans roughly 500,000 distinct CDR3 sequences, 46% being singletons. Germline lookup yields CDR1 SNHLY and CDR2 FYNNEI. The CDR3 length is 16 residues. This clonotype was obtained from an adult woman with Graves' disease, either hyperthyroidism or ophthalmopathy (not recorded which). The V gene is TRBV2, the J gene TRBJ1-5; D could derive from TRBD1 or TRBD2 (6 bases each). The end of the DNA aligns better with TRBJ2-5, so the J call may be wrong. Sequencing used peripheral blood or thyroid tissue (not recorded which). The CDR3, as DNA: TGTGCCAGCAGTGAAATCCGGGGGCTAAGCAATCAGCCCCAGTACTTC. It is translated as CASSEIRGLSNQPQYF.